This TCR beta chain originates from a study of blood T cell repertoires in COVID-19. The CDR3 is made up of 12 amino acids. The J segment lost 6 bases and the V segment lost 4 bases, leaving 0 bases of the junction unmatched. CDR1 and CDR2 (germline): MDHEN, SYDVKM. Profiled with immunoSEQ multiplex PCR; TCRdb holds only in-frame clones, not every one. The sample carries under 300,000 clones, around 84% recorded once. This clone was seen just once. The rearrangement uses TRBV28 and TRBJ2-7; the match to TRBD2 covers 10 bases. Sequenced material: PBMCs or T cells enriched from blood (not recorded which). This clonotype was obtained from a man between 18 and 35 years old who had recovered from COVID-19. This chain's CDR3 is CASSWTSGEQYF. CDR3 coding DNA: TGTGCCAGCAGTTGGACTAGCGGCGAGCAGTACTTC.